This T cell receptor beta chain appears in the sequencing data of a study of cytomegalovirus exposure and HLA in healthy donors. Overall study findings and caveats: Most TCR sequences were seen very rarely across donors, but some public TCRs occurred in many.

This clone was observed once. The antigen remains unidentified. In germline, CDR1 is MNHNS, CDR2 SASEGT. The J segment lost 6 bases and the V segment lost 2 bases, leaving 13 bases of the junction unmatched. The CDR3 sequence is 17 residues long. The assay was immunoSEQ multiplex PCR, and TCRdb's table has in-frame clones only and misses some. The repertoire holds about 310,000 clones, 88% seen once, with around 0.96% in the top ten. The rearrangement uses TRBV6-1 and TRBJ1-5; 7 bases match TRBD1. Sequenced: PBMCs. This receptor was taken from a man under 40 in good health and CMV-seronegative. This chain's CDR3 is CASSEFVPRQGGQPQHF. CDR3 nucleotides: TGTGCCAGCAGTGAATTCGTACCTAGACAGGGCGGTCAGCCCCAGCATTTT.